The 20 T cell receptor beta chains below all came from one sample that was sequenced in a study of blood T cell repertoires in COVID-19. Measured with immunoSEQ multiplex PCR; TCRdb has only the in-frame clones, and not every one. The sample contains under 450,000 clones, around 88% of which appear only once. Source material: peripheral blood. The receptors here all came from a woman between 50 and 59 years old with COVID-19, enrolled during active disease.

About this clone: The identical CDR3 is also encoded by other nucleotide sequences in the sample. This chain joins TRBV5-1 and TRBJ2-7; no clear D. V gave up 1 base and J gave up 4 bases, with 6 bases separating them. The germline V gene encodes CDR1 SGHRS and CDR2 YFSETQ. This CDR3 has 12 amino acids. In DNA, the CDR3 is TGCGCCAGCAGCTTGAGCGATTACGAGCAGTACTTC. Translated, it gives CASSLSDYEQYF. Full variable domain (missing parts from reference TRBV5-1 and TRBJ2-7): KAGVTQTPRYLIKTRGQQVTLSCSPISGHRSVSWYQQTPGQGLQFLFEYFSETQRNKGNFPGRFSGRQFSNSRSEMNVSTLELGDSALYLCASSLSDYEQYFGPGTRLTVT.

Only a few counts were recorded for this clone. The chain joins TRBV5-1 to TRBJ1-1; 10 bases align to TRBD1. The V gene end was trimmed by 3 bases and the J gene end by 1 base; junction bases not matched to a gene: 3. The CDR3 is made up of 15 amino acids. The germline gives CDR1 SGHRS, CDR2 YFSETQ. The CDR3 region has the DNA TGCGCCAGCAGCTGGGGACAGGGGTCGAACACTGAAGCTTTCTTT. Amino acids: CASSWGQGSNTEAFF.

The chain couples TRBV3-1 (or the pseudogene TRBV3-2) to TRBJ2-5; D perhaps matches TRBD2 (5 bases). CDR3 size: 12 residues. V lost 5 bases, J lost 4 bases, and 8 bases lay in between. Germline loops: CDR1 LGHDT, CDR2 YNNKEL (reference sequence). The CDR3 sequence is CASSFEGETQYF. The CDR3 region has the DNA TGTGCCAGCAGCTTTGAGGGAGAGACCCAGTACTTC.

The table lists this clone with a few counts. The chain has TRBV2 and TRBJ1-1; D uncertain. The CDR3 has 13 amino acids. Germline-derived CDR1 and CDR2 are SNHLY and FYNNEI. The V end lost 6 bases, the J end lost 9 bases, and 17 bases lay between the germline ends. The CDR3 here is CASRLRQDDKAFF. The CDR3 coding sequence is TGTGCCAGCAGATTAAGGCAGGATGATAAAGCTTTCTTT.

This chain uses TRBV7-9 with TRBJ2-1; D is possibly TRBD1 (6 bases). Germline loops: CDR1 SEHNR, CDR2 FQNEAQ (reference sequence). V was pared by 5 bases and J by 4 bases, with 15 bases between. The CDR3 sequence is 15 residues long. CDR3: CASSPEWGPYNEQFF. In DNA form, the CDR3 reads TGTGCCAGCAGCCCCGAATGGGGGCCTTACAATGAGCAGTTCTTC.

The gene calls are TRBV10-3 and TRBJ2-2; TRBD1 aligns across 7 bases. CDR3 length: 16 amino acids. V dropped 3 bases and J dropped 0; count of bases not matched to a gene: 4. Germline CDR1 and CDR2: ENHRY and SYGVKD. The CDR3 spells CAISDTGVANTGELFF. The CDR3 DNA reads as TGTGCCATCAGTGACACAGGGGTCGCGAACACCGGGGAGCTGTTTTTT.

The chain combines TRBV7-2 with TRBJ2-1; TRBD2 is a possible D gene (7 bases). CDR3 length equals 13 residues. Per germline, CDR1 SGHTA and CDR2 FQGNSA. The V gene lost 3 bases and the J gene lost 9 bases, with 12 bases spanning the gap. CDR3 DNA: TGTGCCAGCAGCTTTTTGGGAGGGGGTGAGCAGTTCTTC. Translating gives CASSFLGGGEQFF.

The chain couples TRBV21-1 to TRBJ2-3; TRBD2 reflects the table's D call only, with no check against the DNA. TRBV21-1 is recorded as a pseudogene. This CDR3 is built from 17 residues. This CDR3 reads CASSNNQRGSTTDTQYF. The CDR3, as DNA: TGTGCCAGCAGCAATAACCAGCGGGGGTCTACCACAGATACGCAGTATTTT.

The V and J genes are TRBV12-3 or TRBV12-4 and TRBJ1-6, with D unclear. This CDR3 has 13 amino acids. V lost 6 bases and J lost 7, with 10 bases in between. The DNA for the CDR3 is TGTGCCAGCAGGAGCCCGGGGAATTCACCCCTCCACTTT. This codes for CASRSPGNSPLHF.

The gene calls are TRBV27 and TRBJ2-7, with TRBD1 matching 8 bases. The V and J ends lost 5 bases and 5 bases, in that order; junction bases with no gene match: 5. CDR3 length equals 13 residues. Looked up from germline, CDR1 is MNHEY and CDR2 is SMNVEV (reference sequence). CDR3 amino acids: CASSRTGSDEQYF. The CDR3 DNA reads as TGTGCCAGCAGTCGGACAGGGTCGGACGAGCAGTACTTC.

The chain couples TRBV30 to TRBJ2-7; 9 bases are shared with TRBD2. This CDR3 is built from 14 residues. From germline, CDR1 is GTSNPN and CDR2 SVGIG (reference sequence). Unmatched junction bases numbered 5, after V lost 3 bases and J lost 2 bases. CDR3 nucleotides: TGTGCCTGGAGGCGGGGGGGGATGGCCTACGAGCAGTACTTC. It is translated as CAWRRGGMAYEQYF.

The V and J genes are TRBV19 and TRBJ1-5; D is unresolved. V gave up 3 bases and J gave up 3 bases, with 9 bases separating them. The CDR3 runs to 14 residues. Germline-derived CDR1 and CDR2 are LNHDA and SQIVND (reference sequence). The CDR3 DNA reads as TGTGCCAGTAGTATGTGGACTGACAATCAGCCCCAGCATTTT. Translation gives CASSMWTDNQPQHF.

Worth noting for this clone: Additional DNA sequences in this sample encode the identical CDR3. The genes are TRBV19 and TRBJ2-6, with D possibly TRBD2 on 6 matching bases. Germline CDR1 and CDR2: LNHDA and SQIVND (reference sequence). This CDR3 spans 16 amino acids. The V gene lost 5 bases and the J gene lost 0 bases, with 11 bases spanning the gap. CDR3 DNA: TGTGCCAGTAGTCGGGGCGGGGTCTCTGGGGCCAACGTCCTGACTTTC. Translating it yields CASSRGGVSGANVLTF.

The chain employs TRBV6-5 and TRBJ2-7; 8 nucleotides match TRBD1. The CDR3 has 13 amino acids. Germline assignment: CDR1 MNHEY and CDR2 SVGAGI. V lost 10 bases and J lost 2; bases outside the gene matches: 7. The CDR3 DNA reads TGTGCCACCCAGGGGGCGCGCACCTACGAGCAGTACTTC. This codes for CATQGARTYEQYF.

This clone was detected many times. This rearrangement joins TRBV2 to TRBJ1-4; 7 bases map to TRBD1. This CDR3 region has 15 residues. CDR1 and CDR2 from the germline V gene are SNHLY and FYNNEI. Trimming cost V 6 bases and J 2 bases; bases outside gene matches: 6. The CDR3 DNA is TGTGCCAGCAGCCCGACGGGACAGACTAATGAAAAACTGTTTTTT. It codes for CASSPTGQTNEKLFF. The full variable domain, with the rest looked up from reference TRBV2 and TRBJ1-4, is EPEVTQTPSHQVTQMGQEVILRCVPISNHLYFYWYRQILGQKVEFLVSFYNNEISEKSEIFDDQFSVERPDGSNFTLKIRSTKLEDSAMYFCASSPTGQTNEKLFFGSGTQLSVL.

The chain couples TRBV6-5 to TRBJ1-5; no reliable D call. This CDR3 is 13 amino acids long. Between the trimmed V and J ends, which lost 6 bases and 7 bases, there was a span of 13 bases. Germline loops: CDR1 MNHEY, CDR2 SVGAGI. CDR3 DNA: TGTGCCAGCAGCCCAACGGTCGGGCAGCCCCAGCATTTT. This gives the protein CASSPTVGQPQHF.

The V and J genes are TRBV2 and TRBJ2-3; D perhaps matches TRBD1 (6 bases). Germline V gene lookup returns CDR1 SNHLY and CDR2 FYNNEI. The CDR3 extends over 15 amino acids. Trimming pared 2 bases from V and 4 bases from J, leaving 13 bases between. The CDR3 is CASSEQGSLPDTQYF. The CDR3 DNA reads as TGTGCCAGCAGTGAACAGGGGTCGCTTCCAGATACGCAGTATTTT.

The chain links TRBV7-9 to TRBJ2-1, with D tentatively TRBD2 (5 bases). The CDR3 sequence is 13 residues long. Looked up from germline, CDR1 is SEHNR and CDR2 is FQNEAQ (reference sequence). Trimming removed 2 bases from V and 7 bases from J, with 9 bases in between. CDR3 in amino acids: CASSLLAKNEQFF. The DNA for the CDR3 is TGTGCCAGCAGCTTACTAGCTAAGAATGAGCAGTTCTTC.

The sample holds one count of this clone. The rearrangement uses TRBV6-5 and TRBJ2-7; 8 bases agree with TRBD1. Germline lookup yields CDR1 MNHEY and CDR2 SVGAGI. The J segment lost 0 bases and the V segment lost 3 bases, leaving 4 bases of the junction unmatched. This CDR3 is 15 amino acids long. CDR3 residues: CASSYQTGGSYEQYF. Written as DNA, the CDR3 is TGTGCCAGCAGTTATCAAACAGGGGGCTCCTACGAGCAGTACTTC.

This chain uses TRBV5-5 with TRBJ1-2; 9 nucleotides align to TRBD1. CDR1 is SGHKS, CDR2 YYEKEE, per germline (reference sequence). J lost 5 bases, V lost 4 bases, and 18 bases had no gene match. CDR3 length: 18 amino acids. The DNA for the CDR3 is TGTGCCAGCAGCAAACGTTTGTCGGGACAGGGAGGGGAATATGGCTACACCTTC. Amino acids: CASSKRLSGQGGEYGYTF.